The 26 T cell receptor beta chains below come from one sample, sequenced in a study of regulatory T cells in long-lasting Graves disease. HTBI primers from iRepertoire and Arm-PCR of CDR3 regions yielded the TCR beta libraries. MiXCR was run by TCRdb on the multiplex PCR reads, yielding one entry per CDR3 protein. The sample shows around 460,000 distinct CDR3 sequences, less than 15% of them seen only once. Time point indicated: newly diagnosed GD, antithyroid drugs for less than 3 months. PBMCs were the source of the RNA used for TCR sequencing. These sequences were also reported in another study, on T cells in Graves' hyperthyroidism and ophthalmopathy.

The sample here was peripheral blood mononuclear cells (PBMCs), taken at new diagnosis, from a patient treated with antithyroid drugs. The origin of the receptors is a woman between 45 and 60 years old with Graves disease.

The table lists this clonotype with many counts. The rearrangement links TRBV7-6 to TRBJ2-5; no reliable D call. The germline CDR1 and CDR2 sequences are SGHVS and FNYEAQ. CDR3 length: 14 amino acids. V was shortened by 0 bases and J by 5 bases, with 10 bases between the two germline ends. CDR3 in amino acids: CASSLAQDSETQYF. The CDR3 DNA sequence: TGTGCCAGCAGCTTAGCGCAGGATTCGGAGACCCAGTACTTC. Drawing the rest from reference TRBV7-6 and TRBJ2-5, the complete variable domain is GAGVSQSPRYKVTKRGQDVALRCDPISGHVSLYWYRQALGQGPEFLTYFNYEAQQDKSGLPNDRFSAERPEGSISTLTIQRTEQRDSAMYRCASSLAQDSETQYFGPGTRLLVL.

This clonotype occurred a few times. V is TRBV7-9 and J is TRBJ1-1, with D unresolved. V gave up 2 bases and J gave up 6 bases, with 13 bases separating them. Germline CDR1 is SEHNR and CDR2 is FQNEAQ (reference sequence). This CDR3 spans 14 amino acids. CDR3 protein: CASSLWEVMAEAFF. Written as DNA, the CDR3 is TGTGCCAGCAGCTTATGGGAAGTAATGGCTGAAGCTTTCTTT.

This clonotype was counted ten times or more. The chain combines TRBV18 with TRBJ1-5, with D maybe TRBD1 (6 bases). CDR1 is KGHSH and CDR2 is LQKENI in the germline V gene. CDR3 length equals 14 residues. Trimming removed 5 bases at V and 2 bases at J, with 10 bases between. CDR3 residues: CASSSAGGNQPQHF. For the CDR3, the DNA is TGTGCCAGCTCATCAGCAGGGGGCAATCAGCCCCAGCATTTT.

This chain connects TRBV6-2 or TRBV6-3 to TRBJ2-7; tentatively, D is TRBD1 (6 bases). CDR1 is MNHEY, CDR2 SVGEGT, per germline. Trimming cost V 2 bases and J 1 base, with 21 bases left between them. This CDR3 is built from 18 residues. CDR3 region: CASSYEGNRERWSYEQYF. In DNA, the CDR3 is TGTGCCAGCAGTTACGAAGGGAACAGGGAAAGATGGTCCTACGAGCAGTACTTC.

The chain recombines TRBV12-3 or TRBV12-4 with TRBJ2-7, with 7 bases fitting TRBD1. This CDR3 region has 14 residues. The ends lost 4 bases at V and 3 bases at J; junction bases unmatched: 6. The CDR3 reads CASSSSAGGYEQYF. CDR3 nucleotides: TGTGCCAGCAGTTCCTCGGCAGGGGGCTACGAGCAGTACTTC.

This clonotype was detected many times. This CDR3 reads CASHPGGSYNEQFF. CDR3 coding DNA: TGTGCCAGCCACCCAGGCGGCTCCTACAATGAGCAGTTCTTC. The rearrangement links TRBV2 to TRBJ2-1; D gene ambiguous. The CDR3 is 14 amino acids. The germline V gene has CDR1 SNHLY and CDR2 FYNNEI. Between the trimmed V and J ends, which lost 8 bases and 0 bases, there was a span of 11 bases.

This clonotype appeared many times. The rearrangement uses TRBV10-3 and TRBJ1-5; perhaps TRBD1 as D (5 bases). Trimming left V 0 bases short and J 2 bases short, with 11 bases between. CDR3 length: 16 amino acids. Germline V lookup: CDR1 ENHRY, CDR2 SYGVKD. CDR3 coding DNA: TGTGCCATCAGTGAGTCAGGGCAGGGTGGCAATCAGCCCCAGCATTTT. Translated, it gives CAISESGQGGNQPQHF.

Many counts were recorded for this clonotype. The CDR3: CASSYSGRMNTEAFF. CDR3 in DNA: TGTGCCAGCAGTTACTCGGGACGGATGAACACTGAAGCTTTCTTT. The chain combines TRBV6-2 or TRBV6-3 with TRBJ1-1, with D possibly matching TRBD1 (5 bases). Germline V gene data show CDR1 as MNHEY and CDR2 as SVGEGT. The CDR3 contains 15 residues. V was clipped by 0 bases and J by 0 bases, with 8 bases between them.

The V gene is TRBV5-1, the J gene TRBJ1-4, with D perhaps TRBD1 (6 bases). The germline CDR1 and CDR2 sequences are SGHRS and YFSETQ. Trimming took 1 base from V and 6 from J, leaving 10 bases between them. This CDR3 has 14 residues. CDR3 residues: CASSLRQGHEKLFF. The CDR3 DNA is TGCGCCAGCAGCTTGAGGCAGGGGCATGAAAAACTGTTTTTT.

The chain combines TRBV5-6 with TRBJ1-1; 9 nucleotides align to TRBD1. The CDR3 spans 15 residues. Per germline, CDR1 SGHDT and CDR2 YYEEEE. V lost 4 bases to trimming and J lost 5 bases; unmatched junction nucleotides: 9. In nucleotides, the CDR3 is TGTGCCAGCAGCGCCCCGGGACAGGGTATAACTGAAGCTTTCTTT. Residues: CASSAPGQGITEAFF.

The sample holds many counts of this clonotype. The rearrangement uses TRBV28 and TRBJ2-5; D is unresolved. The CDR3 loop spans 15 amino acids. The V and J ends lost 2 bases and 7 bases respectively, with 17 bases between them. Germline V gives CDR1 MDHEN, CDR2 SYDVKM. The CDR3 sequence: CASSLSVVTSPTQYF. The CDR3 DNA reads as TGTGCCAGCAGTTTAAGTGTTGTCACCTCCCCGACCCAGTACTTC.

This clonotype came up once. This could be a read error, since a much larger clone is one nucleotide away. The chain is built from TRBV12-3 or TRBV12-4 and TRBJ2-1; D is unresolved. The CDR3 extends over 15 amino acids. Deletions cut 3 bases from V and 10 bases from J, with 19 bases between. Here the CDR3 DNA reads TGTGCCAGCAGTTTCCCGCGACTGCGTCGAATGGAGCAGTTCTTC. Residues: CASSFPRLRRMEQFF.

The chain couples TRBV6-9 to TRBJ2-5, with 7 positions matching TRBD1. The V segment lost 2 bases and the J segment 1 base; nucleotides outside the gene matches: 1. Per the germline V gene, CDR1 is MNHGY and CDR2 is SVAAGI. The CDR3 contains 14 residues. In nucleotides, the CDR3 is TGTGCCAGCAGTTATAGGGACAGCCAAGAGACCCAGTACTTC. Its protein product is CASSYRDSQETQYF.

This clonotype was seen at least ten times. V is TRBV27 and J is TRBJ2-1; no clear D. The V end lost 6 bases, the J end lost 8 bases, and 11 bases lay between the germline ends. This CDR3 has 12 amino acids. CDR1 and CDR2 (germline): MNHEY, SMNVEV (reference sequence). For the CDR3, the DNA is TGTGCCAGCAGCCAACGGGCGGATGAGCAGTTCTTC. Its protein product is CASSQRADEQFF.

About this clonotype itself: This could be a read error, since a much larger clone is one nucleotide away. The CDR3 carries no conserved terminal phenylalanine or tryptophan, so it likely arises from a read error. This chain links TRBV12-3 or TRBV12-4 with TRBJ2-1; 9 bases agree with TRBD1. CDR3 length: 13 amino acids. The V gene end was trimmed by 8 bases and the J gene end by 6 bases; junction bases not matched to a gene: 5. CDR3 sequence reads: CASVQDRGNEQFL. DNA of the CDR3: TGTGCCAGCGTCCAGGACAGGGGCAATGAGCAGTTCCTC.

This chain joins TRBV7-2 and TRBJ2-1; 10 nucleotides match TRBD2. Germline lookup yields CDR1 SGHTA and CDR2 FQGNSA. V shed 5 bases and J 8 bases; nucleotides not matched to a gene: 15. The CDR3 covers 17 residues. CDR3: CASSDSSGSVVGDEQFF. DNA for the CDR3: TGTGCCAGCAGCGACTCTAGCGGGAGTGTTGTAGGGGATGAGCAGTTCTTC.

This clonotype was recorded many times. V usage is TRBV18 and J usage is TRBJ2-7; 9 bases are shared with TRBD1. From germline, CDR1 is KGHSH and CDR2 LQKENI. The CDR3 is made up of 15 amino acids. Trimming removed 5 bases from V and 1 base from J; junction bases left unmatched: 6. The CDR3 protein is CASSGGQGPSYEQYF. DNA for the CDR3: TGTGCCAGCTCAGGCGGACAGGGGCCATCCTACGAGCAGTACTTC. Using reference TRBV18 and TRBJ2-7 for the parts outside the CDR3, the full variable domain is NAGVMQNPRHLVRRRGQEARLRCSPMKGHSHVYWYRQLPEEGLKFMVYLQKENIIDESGMPKERFSAEFPKEGPSILRIQQVVRGDSAAYFCASSGGQGPSYEQYFGPGTRLTVT.

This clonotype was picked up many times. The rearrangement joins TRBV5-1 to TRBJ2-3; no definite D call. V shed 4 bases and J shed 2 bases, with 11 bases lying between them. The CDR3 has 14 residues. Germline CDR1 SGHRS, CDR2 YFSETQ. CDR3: CASSTAPATDTQYF. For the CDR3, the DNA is TGCGCCAGCAGCACCGCACCGGCCACAGATACGCAGTATTTT.

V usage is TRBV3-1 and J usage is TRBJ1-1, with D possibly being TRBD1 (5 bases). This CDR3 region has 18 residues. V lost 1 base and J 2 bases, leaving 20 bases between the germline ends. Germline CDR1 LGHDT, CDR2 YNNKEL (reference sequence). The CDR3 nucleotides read TGTGCCAGCAGCCAAGGTAGGGGATTAAGTGGTCCCAACACTGAAGCTTTCTTT. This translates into CASSQGRGLSGPNTEAFF.

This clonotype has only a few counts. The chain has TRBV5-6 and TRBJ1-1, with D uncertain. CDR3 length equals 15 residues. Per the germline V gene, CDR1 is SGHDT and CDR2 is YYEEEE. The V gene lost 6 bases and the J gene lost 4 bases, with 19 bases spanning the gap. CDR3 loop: CASNTVWGLSTEAFF. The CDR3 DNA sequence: TGTGCCAGCAATACCGTTTGGGGTCTCTCCACTGAAGCTTTCTTT.

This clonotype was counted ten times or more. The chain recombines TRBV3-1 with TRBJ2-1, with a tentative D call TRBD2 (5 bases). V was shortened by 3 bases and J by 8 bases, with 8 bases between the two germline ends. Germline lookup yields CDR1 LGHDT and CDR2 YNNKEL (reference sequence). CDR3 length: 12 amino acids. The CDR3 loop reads CASSQADYEQFF. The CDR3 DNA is TGTGCCAGCAGCCAGGCGGACTATGAGCAGTTCTTC.

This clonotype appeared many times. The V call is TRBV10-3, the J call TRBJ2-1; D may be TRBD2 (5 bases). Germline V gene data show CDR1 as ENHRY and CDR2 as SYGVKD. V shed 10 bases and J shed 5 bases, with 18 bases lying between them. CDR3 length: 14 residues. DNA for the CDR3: TGTGCCAGTCGAGGGAACGACGTAGACAATGAGCAGTTCTTC. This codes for CASRGNDVDNEQFF.

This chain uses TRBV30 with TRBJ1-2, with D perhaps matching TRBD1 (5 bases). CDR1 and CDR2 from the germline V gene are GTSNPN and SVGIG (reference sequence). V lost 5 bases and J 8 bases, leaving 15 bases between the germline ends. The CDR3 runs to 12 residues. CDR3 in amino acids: CAWELPGLGYTF. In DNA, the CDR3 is TGTGCCTGGGAGTTACCGGGACTAGGCTACACCTTC.

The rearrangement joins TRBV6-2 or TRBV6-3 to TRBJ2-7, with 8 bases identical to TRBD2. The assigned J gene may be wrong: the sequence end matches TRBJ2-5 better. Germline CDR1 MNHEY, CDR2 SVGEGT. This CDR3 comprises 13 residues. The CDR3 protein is CASAPGGGETQYF. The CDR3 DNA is TGTGCCAGCGCGCCCGGGGGGGGGGAGACCCAGTACTTC.

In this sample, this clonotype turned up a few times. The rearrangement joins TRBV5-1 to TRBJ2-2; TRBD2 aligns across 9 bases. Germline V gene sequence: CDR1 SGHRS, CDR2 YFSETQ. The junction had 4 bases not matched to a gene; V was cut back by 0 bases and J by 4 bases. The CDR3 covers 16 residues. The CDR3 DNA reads TGCGCCAGCAGCTTGGCCGTGCGGGAGGGCACCGGGGAGCTGTTTTTT. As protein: CASSLAVREGTGELFF.

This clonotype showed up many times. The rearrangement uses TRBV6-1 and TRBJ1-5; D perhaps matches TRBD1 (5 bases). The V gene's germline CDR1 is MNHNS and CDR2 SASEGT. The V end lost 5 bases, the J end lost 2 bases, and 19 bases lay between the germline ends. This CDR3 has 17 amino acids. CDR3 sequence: CASSNNLFAGRNQPQHF. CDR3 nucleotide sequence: TGTGCCAGCAGTAACAACCTATTTGCGGGGCGCAATCAGCCCCAGCATTTT.